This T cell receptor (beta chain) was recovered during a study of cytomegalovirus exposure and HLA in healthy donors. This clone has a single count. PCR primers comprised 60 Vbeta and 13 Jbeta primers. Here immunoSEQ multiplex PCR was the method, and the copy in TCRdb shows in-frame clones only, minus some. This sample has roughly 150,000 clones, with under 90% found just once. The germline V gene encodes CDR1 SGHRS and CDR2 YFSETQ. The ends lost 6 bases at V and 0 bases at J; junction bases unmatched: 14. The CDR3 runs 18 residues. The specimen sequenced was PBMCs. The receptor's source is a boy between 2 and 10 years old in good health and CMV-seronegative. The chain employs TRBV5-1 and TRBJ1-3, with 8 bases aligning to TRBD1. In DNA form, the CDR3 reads TGCGCCAGCACTTGGGGGGACAGGAGTTTAGGCTCTGGAAACACCATATATTTT. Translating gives CASTWGDRSLGSGNTIYF.